The rows below give T cell receptor beta chains drawn from one sample of a study of T cells expressing NK-cell markers. TCRdb processed the 5' RACE reads again and assigns one entry to each CDR3 protein, with no DNA. The table lists approximately 550,000 distinct CDR3 sequences. The sequencing input was blood T cells: a sorted CD56 or NKG2C T cell subset, CD4+ or CD8+ T cells, or bulk PBMC T cells (not recorded which). These TCRs come from a young man in good health. Both conserved end residues are part of each CDR3.

V,J,CDR3
TRBV3-1,TRBJ1-5,CASSLSKIPFGPQHF
TRBV3-1,TRBJ2-7,CASSQNQEFYEQYF
TRBV3-1,TRBJ1-4,CASSQGATTPGREKLFF
TRBV11-2,TRBJ1-4,CASSRNLANEKLFF
TRBV12-3/TRBV12-4,TRBJ2-2,CASRGKENTGELFF
TRBV12-3/TRBV12-4,TRBJ2-1,CASSSDWKIDNEQFF
TRBV5-1,TRBJ2-7,CASSPLGSGPDYEQYF
TRBV2,TRBJ2-2,CALKENTGELFF
TRBV28,TRBJ2-2,CASSKAGKVNGELFF
TRBV19,TRBJ1-1,CASSIGKNTEAFF
TRBV6-5,TRBJ1-6,CASKTDRGLSPLHF
TRBV15,TRBJ2-1,CATSRDTGRNEQFF